The 16 T cell receptor beta chains presented below share a single source sample, sequenced in a study of blood T cells in healthy people across ages. Primed by a sample-barcoded 5' primer and a J-beta primer mix, a second PCR proceeded for 7 to 11 cycles. TCRdb itself ran the 5' RACE reads through MiXCR, one entry per CDR3 protein. This table holds 850,000 or so distinct CDR3 sequences, around 28% found once. Sequences were obtained from blood. The receptor set was obtained from an elderly woman in good health.

The chain couples TRBV27 to TRBJ1-6, with D unclear. Germline-derived CDR1 and CDR2 are MNHEY and SMNVEV (reference sequence). Trimming took off 5 bases at V and 13 bases at J, with 21 bases between the two ends. The CDR3 has 15 residues. The CDR3 DNA sequence: TGTGCCAGCAGTCCAGCGGTTTCCCTTTGGGGTCCCCTCCACTTT. Its protein product is CASSPAVSLWGPLHF.

This clonotype was counted many times. This chain links TRBV6-5 with TRBJ2-1; tentative D call: TRBD1 (5 bases). The germline V gene has CDR1 MNHEY and CDR2 SVGAGI. The CDR3 spans 16 residues. V dropped 2 bases and J dropped 7 bases, with 18 bases sitting between them. The CDR3 nucleotides are TGTGCCAGCAGTTACCAACTTCGGACATCCGGGAATGAGCAGTTCTTC. This translates into CASSYQLRTSGNEQFF.

The table lists this clonotype with a few counts. V and J are TRBV7-2 and TRBJ2-2; D gene ambiguous. Trimming took off 1 base at V and 4 bases at J, with 7 bases between the two ends. Looked up from germline, CDR1 is SGHTA and CDR2 is FQGNSA. The length of the CDR3 is 14 residues. CDR3: CASSLVFSTGELFF. In DNA, the CDR3 is TGTGCCAGCAGCTTAGTATTTTCCACCGGGGAGCTGTTTTTT.

This clonotype was observed many times. This sequence joins TRBV7-6 and TRBJ2-1; D not resolved. Trimming left V 3 bases short and J 10 bases short, with 7 bases between. CDR3 length: 11 residues. Per the germline V gene, CDR1 is SGHVS and CDR2 is FNYEAQ. The DNA for the CDR3 is TGTGCCAGCAGCTTGAATCGCGAGCAGTTCTTC. It translates to CASSLNREQFF.

This clonotype was detected ten times or more. V usage is TRBV20-1 and J usage is TRBJ2-1; TRBD1 aligns across 9 bases. The CDR3 consists of 16 residues. Trimming cost V 4 bases and J 3 bases; bases outside gene matches: 10. Germline CDR1 DFQATT, CDR2 SNEGSKA (reference sequence). The CDR3 is CSATRGQGRGYNEQFF. The DNA of the CDR3 is TGCAGTGCTACACGCGGACAGGGGAGGGGCTACAATGAGCAGTTCTTC.

The chain combines TRBV18 with TRBJ1-1; D call uncertain. Germline lookup yields CDR1 KGHSH and CDR2 LQKENI. This CDR3 spans 14 amino acids. V lost 3 bases and J 0 bases, leaving 8 bases between the germline ends. CDR3: CASSPQTMNTEAFF. The DNA of the CDR3 is TGTGCCAGCTCACCGCAGACCATGAACACTGAAGCTTTCTTT.

As to this clonotype: Germline and junction disagree at one end, which may indicate a read error. The V gene is TRBV20-1, the J gene TRBJ1-4, with D hard to call. The CDR3 length is 16 residues. The germline CDR1 and CDR2 sequences are DFQATT and SNEGSKA (reference sequence). The CDR3 region is CSARRRDHPTNEKRFF. CDR3 nucleotides: TGCAGCGCCCGAAGACGCGACCACCCAACTAATGAAAAACGGTTTTTT.

Remarks on this clonotype: One end of the junction is discordant with germline, which a read error may explain. The V gene is TRBV12-3 or TRBV12-4, the J gene TRBJ2-3; TRBD1 is a possible D gene (6 bases). This CDR3 region has 12 residues. CDR3 coding DNA: TGTGCCAGCAGTTTGCGGACAGTTACGCAATATTTT. Encoded protein: CASSLRTVTQYF.

This clonotype was detected many times. This chain joins TRBV24-1 and TRBJ2-7, with 7 nucleotides matching TRBD1. The germline gives CDR1 KGHDR, CDR2 SFDVKD. The CDR3 has 14 amino acids. The trim removed 10 bases at V and 0 bases at J, leaving 8 bases unmatched. CDR3 residues: CATPVRDSSYEQYF. In DNA, the CDR3 is TGTGCCACGCCAGTGAGGGACAGCTCCTACGAGCAGTACTTC.

This clonotype was recorded at least ten times. The chain carries TRBV20-1 and TRBJ2-1, with D possibly being TRBD1 (6 bases). V was cut by 6 bases and J by 1 base, with 10 bases left in between. This CDR3 has 13 residues. The germline gives CDR1 DFQATT, CDR2 SNEGSKA (reference sequence). This CDR3 reads CSAGDNSYNEQFF. CDR3 DNA sequence: TGCAGTGCCGGGGACAATTCCTACAATGAGCAGTTCTTC.

V is TRBV5-6 and J is TRBJ1-6; a possible D gene is TRBD1 (6 bases). CDR3 size: 13 residues. Germline lookup yields CDR1 SGHDT and CDR2 YYEEEE. Trimming took off 4 bases at V and 14 bases at J, with 16 bases between the two ends. Here the CDR3 DNA reads TGTGCCAGCAGCGTAGCAGGGGTGATGGCCCTCCACTTT. As protein: CASSVAGVMALHF.

To note about this clonotype: This may be a read error, as it is one base from a much larger clone. The genes are TRBV12-3 or TRBV12-4 and TRBJ2-1, with D possibly matching TRBD2 (7 bases). Trimming pared 1 base from V and 11 bases from J, leaving 24 bases between. This CDR3 is 17 amino acids long. The CDR3, as DNA: TGTGCCAGCAGTTTAGGCTTGAGGGGGGGGGGCCCCGATAAGCAGTTCTTC. The encoded protein is CASSLGLRGGGPDKQFF.

The table lists this clonotype with a few counts. The J gene is TRBJ2-1, the V gene TRBV6-5; no definite D call. This CDR3 spans 20 amino acids. The germline V and J ends were trimmed by 5 bases and 0 bases, with 26 bases remaining between them. Germline V lookup: CDR1 MNHEY, CDR2 SVGAGI. The CDR3, as DNA: TGTGCCAGCAGTACTGAGAAGGAAAGGGCGATAGGAAGCTCCTACAATGAGCAGTTCTTC. It is translated as CASSTEKERAIGSSYNEQFF.

Points on this clonotype: With a much larger clone just one base away, this may be a read error. The chain is built from TRBV6-2 or TRBV6-3 and TRBJ2-5, with D hard to call. The germline gives CDR1 MNHEY, CDR2 SVGEGT. This CDR3 contains 12 residues. The CDR3 sequence is CAGSFFKETQYF. As DNA, the CDR3 is TGTGCCGGCAGTTTCTTCAAAGAGACCCAGTACTTC.

A note on this clonotype: A junction end diverges from the germline sequence, so it may reflect a read error. The CDR3 nucleotides read TGTGCCAGCGGTCTAGTGGGTAGCACAGATGCGCAGTATTTT. It codes for CASGLVGSTDAQYF. The J gene is TRBJ2-3, the V gene TRBV5-5; no clear D. CDR1 is SGHKS and CDR2 is YYEKEE in the germline V gene (reference sequence). This CDR3 is 14 amino acids long.

This clonotype has more than one count but fewer than ten. This may be a read error: a much more frequent sequence differs by one nucleotide. The chain's CDR3 is CASSFGGLAGAVTQYF. The CDR3 DNA reads as TGTGCCAGCAGCTTTGGCGGGCTAGCGGGGGCTGTGACCCAGTACTTC. This chain joins TRBV7-2 and TRBJ2-5; TRBD2 matches 10 bases. With V trimmed by 3 bases and J by 7 bases, 11 bases remained unmatched. Per germline, CDR1 SGHTA and CDR2 FQGNSA. The CDR3 is made up of 16 amino acids.